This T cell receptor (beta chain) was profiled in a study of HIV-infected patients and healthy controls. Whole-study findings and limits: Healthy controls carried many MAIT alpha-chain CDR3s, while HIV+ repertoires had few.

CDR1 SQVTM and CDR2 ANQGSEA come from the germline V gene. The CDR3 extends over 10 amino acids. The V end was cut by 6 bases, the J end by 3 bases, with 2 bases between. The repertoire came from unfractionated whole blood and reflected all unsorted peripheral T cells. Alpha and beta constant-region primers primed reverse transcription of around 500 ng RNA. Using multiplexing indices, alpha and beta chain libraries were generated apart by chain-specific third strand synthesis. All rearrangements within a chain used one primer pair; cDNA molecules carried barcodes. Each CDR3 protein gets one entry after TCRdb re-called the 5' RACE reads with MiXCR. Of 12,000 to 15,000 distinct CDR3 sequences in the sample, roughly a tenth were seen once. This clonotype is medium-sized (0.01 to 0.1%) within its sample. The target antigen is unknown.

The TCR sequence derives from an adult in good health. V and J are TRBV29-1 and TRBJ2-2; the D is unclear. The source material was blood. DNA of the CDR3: TGCAGCGTCTACACCGGGGAGCTGTTTTTT. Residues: CSVYTGELFF.